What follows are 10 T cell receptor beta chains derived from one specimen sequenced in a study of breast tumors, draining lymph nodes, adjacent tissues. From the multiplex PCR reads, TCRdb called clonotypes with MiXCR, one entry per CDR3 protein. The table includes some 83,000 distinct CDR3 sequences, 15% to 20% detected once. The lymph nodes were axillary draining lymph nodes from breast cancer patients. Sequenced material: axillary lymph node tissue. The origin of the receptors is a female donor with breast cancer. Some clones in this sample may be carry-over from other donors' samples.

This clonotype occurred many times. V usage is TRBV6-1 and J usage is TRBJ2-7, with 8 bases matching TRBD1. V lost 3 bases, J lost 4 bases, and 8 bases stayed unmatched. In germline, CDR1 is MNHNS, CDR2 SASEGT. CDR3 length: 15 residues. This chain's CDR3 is CASSERGQAVYEQYF. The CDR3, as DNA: TGTGCCAGCAGTGAGAGGGGACAGGCGGTTTACGAGCAGTACTTC.

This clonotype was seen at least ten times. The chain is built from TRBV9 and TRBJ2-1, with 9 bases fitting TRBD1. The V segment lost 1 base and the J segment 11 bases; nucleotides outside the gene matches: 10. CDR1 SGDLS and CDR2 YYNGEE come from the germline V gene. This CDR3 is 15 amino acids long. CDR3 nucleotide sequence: TGTGCCAGCAGCGTATCTGACAGGGGGGGCGTTCAGCAGTTCTTC. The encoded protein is CASSVSDRGGVQQFF.

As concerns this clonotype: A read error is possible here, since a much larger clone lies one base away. In nucleotides, the CDR3 is TGTGCCAGCAGTTCTGCCCCGTACTCCTACGAGCAGTACTTC. Amino acid sequence: CASSSAPYSYEQYF. The rearrangement uses TRBV27 and TRBJ2-7; D remains ambiguous. The CDR3 length is 14 residues. The germline CDR1 and CDR2 sequences are MNHEY and SMNVEV (reference sequence). With 4 bases removed from V and 0 bases from J, the gap between germline ends came to 10 bases.

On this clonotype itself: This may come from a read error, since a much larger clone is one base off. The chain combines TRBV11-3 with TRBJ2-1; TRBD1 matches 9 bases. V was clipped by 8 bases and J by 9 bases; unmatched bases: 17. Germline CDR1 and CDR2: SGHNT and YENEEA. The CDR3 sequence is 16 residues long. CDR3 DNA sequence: TGTGCCAGCGGCTCACAGGGACAGGGTCGTTTGGGTGAGCAGTTCTTC. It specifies CASGSQGQGRLGEQFF. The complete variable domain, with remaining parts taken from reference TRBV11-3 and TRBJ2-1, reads EAGVVQSPRYKIIEKKQPVAFWCNPISGHNTLYWYLQNLGQGPELLIRYENEEAVDDSQLPKDRFSAERLKGVDSTLKIQPAELGDSAVYLCASGSQGQGRLGEQFFGPGTRLTVL.

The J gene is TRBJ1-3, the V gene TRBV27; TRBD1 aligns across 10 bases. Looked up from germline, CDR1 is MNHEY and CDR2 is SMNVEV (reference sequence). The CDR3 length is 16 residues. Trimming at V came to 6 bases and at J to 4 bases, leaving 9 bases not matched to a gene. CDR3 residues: CASSRGGTGAGNTIYF. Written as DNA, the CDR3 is TGTGCCAGCAGCAGGGGAGGGACAGGGGCCGGAAACACCATATATTTT.

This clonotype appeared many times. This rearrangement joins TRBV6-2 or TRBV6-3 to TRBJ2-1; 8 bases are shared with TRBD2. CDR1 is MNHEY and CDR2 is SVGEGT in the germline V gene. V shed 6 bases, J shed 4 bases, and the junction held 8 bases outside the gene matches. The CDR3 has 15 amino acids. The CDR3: CASRATSGTYNEQFF. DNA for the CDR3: TGTGCCAGCAGAGCCACTAGCGGTACATACAATGAGCAGTTCTTC.

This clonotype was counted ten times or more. This chain's CDR3 is CAIRNASGSPAGELFF. CDR3 coding DNA: TGTGCCATCAGAAACGCAAGCGGGAGCCCCGCCGGGGAGCTGTTTTTT. The gene calls are TRBV10-3 and TRBJ2-2; 8 nucleotides line up with TRBD2. CDR1 ENHRY and CDR2 SYGVKD come from the germline V gene. The V segment lost 6 bases and the J segment 6 bases; nucleotides outside the gene matches: 12. The CDR3 contains 16 residues.

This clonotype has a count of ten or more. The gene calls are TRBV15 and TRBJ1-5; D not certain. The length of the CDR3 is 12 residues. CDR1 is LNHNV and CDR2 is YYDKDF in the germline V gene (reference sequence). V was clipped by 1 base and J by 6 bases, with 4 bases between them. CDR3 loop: CATSRVGQPQHF. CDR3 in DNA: TGTGCCACCAGCAGAGTTGGTCAGCCCCAGCATTTT.

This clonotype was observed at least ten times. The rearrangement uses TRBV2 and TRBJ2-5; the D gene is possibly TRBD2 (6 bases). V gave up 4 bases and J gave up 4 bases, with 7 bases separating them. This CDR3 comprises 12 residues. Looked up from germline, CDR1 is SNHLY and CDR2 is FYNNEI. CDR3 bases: TGTGCCAGCAGTGGGGAGGTAGAGACCCAGTACTTC. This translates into CASSGEVETQYF.

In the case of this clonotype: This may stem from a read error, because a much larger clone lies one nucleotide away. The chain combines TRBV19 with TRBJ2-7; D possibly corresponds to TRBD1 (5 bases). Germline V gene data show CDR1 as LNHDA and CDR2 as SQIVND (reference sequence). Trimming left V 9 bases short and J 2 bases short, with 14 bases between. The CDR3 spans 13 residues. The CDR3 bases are TGTGCCAGCGGACATAAAGGAGCCTACGAGCAGTACTTC. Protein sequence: CASGHKGAYEQYF.